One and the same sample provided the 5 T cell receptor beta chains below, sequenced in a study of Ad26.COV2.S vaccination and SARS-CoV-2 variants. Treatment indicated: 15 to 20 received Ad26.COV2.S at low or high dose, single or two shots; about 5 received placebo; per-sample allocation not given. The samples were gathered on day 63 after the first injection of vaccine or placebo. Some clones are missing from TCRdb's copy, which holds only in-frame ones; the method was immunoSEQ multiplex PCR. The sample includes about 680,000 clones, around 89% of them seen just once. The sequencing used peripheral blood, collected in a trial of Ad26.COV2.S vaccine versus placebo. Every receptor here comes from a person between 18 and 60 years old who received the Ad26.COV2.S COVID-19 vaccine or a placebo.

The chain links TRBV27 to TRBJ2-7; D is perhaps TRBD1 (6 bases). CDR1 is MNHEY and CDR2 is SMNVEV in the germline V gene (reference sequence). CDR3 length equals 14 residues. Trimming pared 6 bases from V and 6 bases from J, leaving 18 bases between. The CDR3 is CASRSDRVSGEQYF. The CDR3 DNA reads TGTGCCAGCAGGTCGGACAGAGTCAGCGGCGAGCAGTACTTC.

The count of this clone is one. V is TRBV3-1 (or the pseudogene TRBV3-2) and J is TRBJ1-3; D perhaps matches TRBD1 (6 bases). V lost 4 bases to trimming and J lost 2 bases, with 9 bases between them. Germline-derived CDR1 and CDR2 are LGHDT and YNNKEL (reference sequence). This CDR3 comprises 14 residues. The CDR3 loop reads CASSPRGAGNTIYF. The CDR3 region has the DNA TGTGCCAGCAGCCCGAGGGGGGCTGGAAACACCATATATTTT.

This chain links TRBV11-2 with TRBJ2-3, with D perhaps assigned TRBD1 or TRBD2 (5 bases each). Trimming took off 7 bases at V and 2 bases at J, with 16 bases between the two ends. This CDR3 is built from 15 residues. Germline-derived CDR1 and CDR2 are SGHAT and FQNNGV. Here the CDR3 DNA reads TGTGCCAGCACCCACGAGGGGTGGGACACAGATACGCAGTATTTT. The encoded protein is CASTHEGWDTDTQYF.

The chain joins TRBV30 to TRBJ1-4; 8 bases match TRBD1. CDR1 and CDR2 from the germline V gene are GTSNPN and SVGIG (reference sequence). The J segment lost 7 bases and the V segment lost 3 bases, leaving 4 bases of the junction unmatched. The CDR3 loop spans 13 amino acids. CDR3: CAWSGTGPEKLFF. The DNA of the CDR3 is TGTGCCTGGAGCGGGACAGGTCCTGAAAAACTGTTTTTT.

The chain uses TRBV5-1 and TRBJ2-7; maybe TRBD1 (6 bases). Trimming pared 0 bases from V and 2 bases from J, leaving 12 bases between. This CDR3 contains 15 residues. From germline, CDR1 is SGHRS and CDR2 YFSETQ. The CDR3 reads CASSLVQGTTYEQYF. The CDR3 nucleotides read TGCGCCAGCAGCTTGGTACAGGGCACTACCTACGAGCAGTACTTC. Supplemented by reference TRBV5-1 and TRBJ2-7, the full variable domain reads KAGVTQTPRYLIKTRGQQVTLSCSPISGHRSVSWYQQTPGQGLQFLFEYFSETQRNKGNFPGRFSGRQFSNSRSEMNVSTLELGDSALYLCASSLVQGTTYEQYFGPGTRLTVT.